Shown below are 29 T cell receptor beta chains from a single sample sequenced in a study of OX40 agonist ivuxolimab in advanced cancers. The library relied on the immunoSEQ multiplex PCR assay. TCRdb obtained this table from immuneACCESS and retained in-frame rearrangements with V and J assigned. These tables miss some clones; where compared with another copy, unresolved V genes account for less than half of the shortfall, and the remainder is unexplained. In this sample the table shows some 44,000 clones, 80% to 90% of which occur a single time. Clones ranked in the top ten supply 4.5% to 5% of the sample. The source was CD4+ or CD8+ T cells sorted from blood, collected in a trial of the OX40 agonist ivuxolimab. Source of these receptors: an adult with an advanced solid tumor such as melanoma, head and neck, liver or kidney cancer.

V usage is TRBV6-1 and J usage is TRBJ2-5; 8 bases are a match to TRBD2. V lost 2 bases to trimming and J lost 0 bases; unmatched junction nucleotides: 2. Germline CDR1 is MNHNS and CDR2 is SASEGT. The CDR3 contains 15 residues. The CDR3 region is CASSEPGLDQETQYF. The DNA of the CDR3 is TGTGCCAGCAGTGAACCGGGACTAGACCAAGAGACCCAGTACTTC.

The chain couples TRBV30 to TRBJ1-2, with 7 bases fitting TRBD1. CDR3 size: 15 residues. The germline gives CDR1 GTSNPN, CDR2 SVGIG (reference sequence). The junction had 12 bases not matched to a gene; V was cut back by 2 bases and J by 6 bases. CDR3 residues: CAWSPGGRVTDGYTF. The CDR3 DNA follows: TGTGCCTGGAGTCCAGGGGGGCGAGTAACGGATGGCTACACCTTC.

The genes are TRBV4-2 and TRBJ1-5, with D unresolved. V was shortened by 0 bases and J by 6 bases, with 9 bases between the two germline ends. The CDR3 is 14 amino acids. CDR1 and CDR2 from the germline V gene are LGHNA and YNFKEQ. CDR3 region: CASSQDYGSQPQHF. For the CDR3, the DNA is TGTGCCAGCAGCCAAGATTATGGGAGTCAGCCCCAGCATTTT.

This chain joins TRBV10-3 and TRBJ1-1, with D perhaps TRBD1 (6 bases). V gave up 8 bases and J gave up 1 base, with 14 bases separating them. Germline CDR1 and CDR2: ENHRY and SYGVKD. The length of the CDR3 is 14 residues. In nucleotides, the CDR3 is TGTGCCATCCGGTCTGGACAGCCGAACACTGAAGCTTTCTTT. Translating it yields CAIRSGQPNTEAFF.

The chain recombines TRBV6-5 with TRBJ1-2; 7 nucleotides match TRBD1. Germline V gene sequence: CDR1 MNHEY, CDR2 SVGAGI. CDR3 length: 14 amino acids. Losses at the gene ends were 7 bases for V and 2 bases for J; bases not matched to a gene: 7. CDR3 bases: TGTGCCAGCATGTCGGGACAGAGCAACTATGGCTACACCTTC. Protein sequence: CASMSGQSNYGYTF.

This chain uses TRBV20-1 with TRBJ1-2; possible D gene TRBD1, 6 bases. The CDR3 loop spans 11 amino acids. Germline CDR1 reads DFQATT; CDR2 reads SNEGSKA (reference sequence). V was cut by 5 bases and J by 7 bases, with 11 bases left in between. CDR3 sequence reads: CSAPGGTGYTF. DNA of the CDR3: TGCAGTGCTCCCGGGGGCACTGGCTACACCTTC.

The rearrangement links TRBV30 to TRBJ1-2; the match to TRBD1 covers 7 bases. With 2 bases clipped from V and 0 bases from J, the junction kept 3 bases outside the gene matches. From germline, CDR1 is GTSNPN and CDR2 SVGIG (reference sequence). This CDR3 region has 14 residues. The chain's CDR3 is CAWSRQGANYGYTF. CDR3 DNA: TGTGCCTGGAGTAGACAGGGCGCTAACTATGGCTACACCTTC.

The chain links TRBV18 to TRBJ1-1; 9 nucleotides match TRBD1. Germline V gives CDR1 KGHSH, CDR2 LQKENI. V was pared by 3 bases and J by 0 bases, with 5 bases of the junction left unmatched. The CDR3 consists of 16 residues. The chain's CDR3 is CASSPRGQGLNTEAFF. CDR3 coding DNA: TGTGCCAGCTCACCCCGCGGACAGGGGTTGAACACTGAAGCTTTCTTT. The variable domain in full, with the rest retrieved from reference TRBV18 and TRBJ1-1, is NAGVMQNPRHLVRRRGQEARLRCSPMKGHSHVYWYRQLPEEGLKFMVYLQKENIIDESGMPKERFSAEFPKEGPSILRIQQVVRGDSAAYFCASSPRGQGLNTEAFFGQGTRLTVV.

The rearrangement links TRBV28 to TRBJ1-2; 7 bases match TRBD1. This CDR3 is 14 amino acids long. Trimming cost V 5 bases and J 3 bases; bases outside gene matches: 6. Germline lookup yields CDR1 MDHEN and CDR2 SYDVKM. The CDR3 sequence: CASSKAGTDYGYTF. CDR3 in DNA: TGTGCCAGCAGTAAAGCCGGGACAGACTATGGCTACACCTTC.

This clone appeared a single time. The rearrangement uses TRBV11-2 and TRBJ2-7; D ambiguous. Germline CDR1 reads SGHAT; CDR2 reads FQNNGV. The CDR3 length is 15 residues. The ends were cut back, 4 bases at V and 3 bases at J, with 16 bases in the middle. The CDR3 coding sequence is TGTGCCAGCAGCTCCTCCGCTGGGGTGGGCTACGAGCAGTACTTC. Translating gives CASSSSAGVGYEQYF.

V and J are TRBV4-2 and TRBJ2-3, with 8 bases lining up with TRBD2. V was pared by 3 bases and J by 1 base, with 3 bases of the junction left unmatched. The length of the CDR3 is 15 residues. Germline CDR1 is LGHNA and CDR2 is YNFKEQ. The CDR3 spells CASSQARGGTDTQYF. CDR3 coding DNA: TGTGCCAGCAGCCAGGCGCGGGGGGGCACAGATACGCAGTATTTT.

This chain joins TRBV30 and TRBJ1-1, with D perhaps TRBD1 (5 bases). Germline V lookup: CDR1 GTSNPN, CDR2 SVGIG (reference sequence). Trimming stripped 2 bases from V and 0 bases from J, with 10 bases between. CDR3 length: 14 amino acids. CDR3 sequence: CAWSPGPLNTEAFF. CDR3 in DNA: TGTGCCTGGAGTCCGGGACCGTTGAACACTGAAGCTTTCTTT.

This chain joins TRBV19 and TRBJ2-1; 13 bases map to TRBD2. CDR3 length: 17 residues. The germline V gene has CDR1 LNHDA and CDR2 SQIVND (reference sequence). V was clipped by 6 bases and J by 3 bases; unmatched bases: 8. The CDR3 is CASRQTSGGPFYNEQFF. Here the CDR3 DNA reads TGTGCCAGTAGGCAGACTAGCGGGGGGCCCTTCTACAATGAGCAGTTCTTC.

This chain links TRBV11-2 with TRBJ1-1; D remains unclear. CDR1 is SGHAT and CDR2 is FQNNGV in the germline V gene. This CDR3 spans 13 amino acids. V gave up 2 bases and J gave up 1 base, with 5 bases separating them. The CDR3 region has the DNA TGTGCCAGCAGCTTATCGAGGAACACTGAAGCTTTCTTT. Amino acid sequence: CASSLSRNTEAFF.

The chain has TRBV7-2 and TRBJ1-2; TRBD1 might be the D (6 bases). V was trimmed by 1 base and J by 7 bases, leaving 19 bases between them. The CDR3 extends over 16 amino acids. Germline V lookup: CDR1 SGHTA, CDR2 FQGNSA. CDR3 nucleotides: TGTGCCAGCAGCTTAGGTGTGGGGGCTTCATTTGGTGGCTACACCTTC. This gives the protein CASSLGVGASFGGYTF.

The chain recombines TRBV4-2 with TRBJ1-1; D might be TRBD1 (6 bases). CDR3 length: 15 residues. In germline, CDR1 is LGHNA, CDR2 YNFKEQ. Between the trimmed V and J ends, which lost 0 bases and 4 bases, there was a span of 12 bases. CDR3 in DNA: TGTGCCAGCAGCCAAGAGGAGGCAGGGGCCACTGAAGCTTTCTTT. This codes for CASSQEEAGATEAFF.

V usage is TRBV28 and J usage is TRBJ1-5; D perhaps matches TRBD1 (5 bases). The germline V gene has CDR1 MDHEN and CDR2 SYDVKM. Trimming shortened V by 7 bases and J by 1 base, and 20 bases separated the two germline ends. The CDR3 extends over 17 amino acids. The chain's CDR3 is CASTTFGRGRSNQPQHF. The CDR3 DNA reads as TGTGCCAGCACCACATTCGGCCGGGGGAGAAGCAATCAGCCCCAGCATTTT.

The chain uses TRBV10-2 and TRBJ2-1; the match to TRBD2 covers 9 bases. The CDR3 consists of 15 residues. V shed 6 bases and J 8 bases; nucleotides not matched to a gene: 11. Germline assignment: CDR1 WSHSY and CDR2 SAAADI. The CDR3 is CASRDRIAGEHEQFF. DNA of the CDR3: TGCGCCAGCAGGGACAGAATAGCGGGAGAACATGAGCAGTTCTTC.

V and J are TRBV7-2 and TRBJ1-2; D is unresolved. Germline V lookup: CDR1 SGHTA, CDR2 FQGNSA. With 5 bases removed from V and 4 bases from J, the gap between germline ends came to 8 bases. The CDR3 is made up of 12 amino acids. Here the CDR3 reads CASSPLLYGYTF. CDR3 DNA: TGTGCCAGCAGCCCCCTGCTCTATGGCTACACCTTC.

This clone appeared a few times. This CDR3 is CASSPRSYENTGELFF. The CDR3 DNA sequence: TGTGCCAGCTCACCGCGAAGCTATGAGAACACCGGGGAGCTGTTTTTT. The chain carries TRBV18 and TRBJ2-2; no reliable D call. CDR1 and CDR2 (germline): KGHSH, LQKENI. CDR3 length equals 16 residues. The V end lost 3 bases, the J end lost 1 base, and 12 bases lay between the germline ends. Together with reference TRBV18 and TRBJ2-2, the CDR3 gives the full variable domain: NAGVMQNPRHLVRRRGQEARLRCSPMKGHSHVYWYRQLPEEGLKFMVYLQKENIIDESGMPKERFSAEFPKEGPSILRIQQVVRGDSAAYFCASSPRSYENTGELFFGEGSRLTVL.

V usage is TRBV28 and J usage is TRBJ2-3; D is undetermined. Germline CDR1 MDHEN, CDR2 SYDVKM. The V gene lost 2 bases and the J gene lost 2 bases, with 2 bases spanning the gap. CDR3 length: 12 residues. As DNA, the CDR3 is TGTGCCAGCAGTTTAGACACAGATACGCAGTATTTT. It translates to CASSLDTDTQYF.

The V and J genes are TRBV15 and TRBJ2-7; D assignment may be TRBD1 or TRBD2 (6 bases each). The germline CDR1 and CDR2 sequences are LNHNV and YYDKDF (reference sequence). The CDR3 covers 14 residues. V was clipped by 1 base and J by 7 bases, with 14 bases between them. The CDR3 DNA follows: TGTGCCACCAGCAGAGGGGGAGAGGGGGGAGAGCAGTACTTC. Protein: CATSRGGEGGEQYF.

The chain employs TRBV18 and TRBJ2-7, with a possible D match to TRBD1 (6 bases). Germline V CDR1 and CDR2: KGHSH, LQKENI. V was pared by 0 bases and J by 0 bases, with 12 bases between. The CDR3 totals 16 residues. The CDR3 bases are TGTGCCAGCTCACCACCGGCAGGGGTCAGCTCCTACGAGCAGTACTTC. As protein: CASSPPAGVSSYEQYF.

The gene calls are TRBV18 and TRBJ2-2, with D possibly being TRBD1 or TRBD2 (6 bases each). Between the trimmed V and J ends, which lost 1 base and 5 bases, there was a span of 17 bases. This CDR3 has 17 amino acids. Looked up from germline, CDR1 is KGHSH and CDR2 is LQKENI. The CDR3 reads CASSPLIARGRTGELFF. CDR3 nucleotides: TGTGCCAGCTCACCACTCATCGCCCGGGGGCGAACCGGGGAGCTGTTTTTT. The whole variable domain, remainder taken from reference TRBV18 and TRBJ2-2, is NAGVMQNPRHLVRRRGQEARLRCSPMKGHSHVYWYRQLPEEGLKFMVYLQKENIIDESGMPKERFSAEFPKEGPSILRIQQVVRGDSAAYFCASSPLIARGRTGELFFGEGSRLTVL.

The chain carries TRBV28 and TRBJ2-7; 10 bases agree with TRBD1. The CDR3 covers 15 residues. With 2 bases clipped from V and 3 bases from J, the junction kept 4 bases outside the gene matches. The V gene's germline CDR1 is MDHEN and CDR2 SYDVKM. CDR3 in amino acids: CASSLVRDRGYEQYF. CDR3 nucleotides: TGTGCCAGCAGTTTAGTCCGGGACAGGGGCTACGAGCAGTACTTC.

V gene TRBV2 combines with J gene TRBJ1-5, with TRBD1 as a possible D gene (6 bases). In germline, CDR1 is SNHLY, CDR2 FYNNEI. The V end lost 2 bases, the J end lost 4 bases, and 9 bases lay between the germline ends. The CDR3 runs to 14 residues. The CDR3: CASSEQGPNQPQHF. Here the CDR3 DNA reads TGTGCCAGCAGTGAACAGGGGCCAAATCAGCCCCAGCATTTT.

The chain employs TRBV28 and TRBJ2-2, with D perhaps TRBD2 (6 bases). The CDR3 loop spans 15 amino acids. Trimming pared 3 bases from V and 5 bases from J, leaving 13 bases between. The V gene's germline CDR1 is MDHEN and CDR2 SYDVKM. CDR3 protein: CASSFWGRRTGELFF. The CDR3 bases are TGTGCCAGCAGTTTTTGGGGGAGGAGAACCGGGGAGCTGTTTTTT.

The rearrangement links TRBV6-1 to TRBJ1-1, with D uncertain. From germline, CDR1 is MNHNS and CDR2 SASEGT. V was clipped by 3 bases and J by 0 bases, with 5 bases between them. The length of the CDR3 is 13 residues. The CDR3 region has the DNA TGTGCCAGCAGTGAGTCTATGAACACTGAAGCTTTCTTT. Protein product: CASSESMNTEAFF.

This clone was detected a few times. The CDR3 loop is CASSSVNLLEQYF. CDR3 nucleotides: TGTGCCAGCAGCTCAGTGAACTTGCTCGAGCAGTACTTC. The chain has TRBV7-2 and TRBJ2-7; no firm D call. Trimming removed 4 bases from V and 6 bases from J, with 13 bases in between. Germline V gene sequence: CDR1 SGHTA, CDR2 FQGNSA. The CDR3 runs to 13 residues.